Listed below are T cell receptor beta chains from one sample, sequenced in a study of blood T cell repertoires in COVID-19. The data were produced by immunoSEQ multiplex PCR, yet TCRdb's version contains in-frame clones alone and is incomplete. The sample contains roughly 49,000 clones, approximately 84% of which appear only once. The sample consisted of peripheral blood. Source of these receptors: a man between 50 and 59 years old with active COVID-19. The CDR3 runs from the conserved cysteine through the conserved F or W. A D gene is named only where the DNA matches it firmly. The listing skips clone size in some rows; elsewhere it reads once, few, many or a size class.

V,size,D,J,CDR3,DNA
TRBV7-2,.,.,TRBJ1-6,CASSYTGSPLHF,TGTGCCAGCAGCTACACAGGGTCACCCCTCCACTTT
TRBV19,once,.,TRBJ2-6,CASSIARLRSSGANVLTF,TGTGCCAGTAGTATAGCCAGGCTTCGAAGCTCTGGGGCCAACGTCCTGACTTTC
TRBV7-6,.,TRBD2,TRBJ2-1,CASSLETSGGYNEQFF,TGTGCCAGCAGCTTAGAAACTAGCGGGGGTTACAATGAGCAGTTCTTC
TRBV5-6,.,TRBD1,TRBJ1-2,CASSRDQGDYGYTF,TGTGCCAGCAGCCGCGACCAGGGGGACTATGGCTACACCTTC
TRBV9,.,TRBD2,TRBJ2-3,CASSASGGVEDTQYF,TGTGCCAGCAGCGCAAGCGGGGGGGTGGAAGATACGCAGTATTTT
TRBV2,once,.,TRBJ2-7,CASRGDFYEQYF,TGTGCCAGCAGAGGGGACTTCTACGAGCAGTACTTC
TRBV4-1,.,.,TRBJ1-2,CASSQEGQGYGGYTF,TGCGCCAGCAGCCAAGAAGGGCAGGGTTATGGCGGCTACACCTTC
TRBV7-2,.,TRBD1,TRBJ2-7,CASRLTGELFYEQYF,TGTGCCAGCAGACTGACAGGGGAATTGTTCTACGAGCAGTACTTC
TRBV7-9,.,TRBD2,TRBJ2-1,CASSSRSLAGEQFF,TGTGCCAGCAGCTCCCGAAGCCTAGCGGGTGAGCAGTTCTTC
TRBV18,.,TRBD1,TRBJ2-3,CASSPITGGRDTQYF,TGTGCCAGCTCACCAATCACAGGGGGCAGAGATACGCAGTATTTT
TRBV11-2,.,.,TRBJ2-2,CASSLRGNTGELFF,TGTGCCAGCAGCTTAAGGGGCAACACCGGGGAGCTGTTTTTT
TRBV2,.,TRBD2,TRBJ2-1,CASSSPSGGLSDEQFF,TGTGCCAGCAGTTCTCCTAGCGGGGGGCTCTCGGATGAGCAGTTCTTC
TRBV5-4,few,TRBD2,TRBJ2-5,CASSLAGGQFKETQYF,TGTGCCAGCAGTCTAGCGGGGGGGCAGTTTAAAGAGACCCAGTACTTC
TRBV7-2,.,.,TRBJ2-5,CASSHSYQETQYF,TGTGCCAGCAGTCACAGTTATCAAGAGACCCAGTACTTC
TRBV7-8,.,.,TRBJ2-4,CASSRTVAKNIQYF,TGTGCCAGCAGCCGGACAGTTGCCAAAAACATTCAGTACTTC
TRBV20-1,.,.,TRBJ2-7,CSASSGTLRAEQYF,TGCAGTGCTAGTTCGGGAACTCTTCGCGCCGAGCAGTACTTC
TRBV11-2,.,.,TRBJ1-2,CASSLVLQGTNYGYTF,TGTGCCAGCAGCTTAGTGTTGCAGGGGACTAACTATGGCTACACCTTC
TRBV5-1,.,.,TRBJ1-5,CASSLEGRGQPQHF,TGCGCCAGCAGCTTGGAAGGAAGGGGTCAGCCCCAGCATTTT
TRBV11-2,.,TRBD2,TRBJ2-3,CASSLNGGTTDTQYF,TGTGCCAGCAGCTTGAACGGGGGGACCACAGATACGCAGTATTTT
TRBV11-2,few,.,TRBJ2-7,CASRERAEGFYEQYF,TGTGCCAGCAGAGAGCGGGCGGAGGGGTTCTACGAGCAGTACTTC
TRBV11-2,.,.,TRBJ1-1,CASSLDGGVGAFF,TGTGCCAGCAGCTTAGATGGGGGGGTTGGGGCTTTCTTT
TRBV28,.,.,TRBJ1-1,CASSLLGGYEAFF,TGTGCCAGCAGTTTATTGGGAGGGTATGAAGCTTTCTTT
TRBV5-1,.,TRBD1,TRBJ1-3,CASSLLDRGSGNTIYF,TGCGCCAGCAGCCTCCTAGACAGGGGGTCTGGAAACACCATATATTTT
TRBV6-5,few,TRBD1,TRBJ2-5,CPSGAGQGGETQYF,TGTCCTTCGGGGGCCGGACAGGGTGGAGAGACCCAGTACTTC